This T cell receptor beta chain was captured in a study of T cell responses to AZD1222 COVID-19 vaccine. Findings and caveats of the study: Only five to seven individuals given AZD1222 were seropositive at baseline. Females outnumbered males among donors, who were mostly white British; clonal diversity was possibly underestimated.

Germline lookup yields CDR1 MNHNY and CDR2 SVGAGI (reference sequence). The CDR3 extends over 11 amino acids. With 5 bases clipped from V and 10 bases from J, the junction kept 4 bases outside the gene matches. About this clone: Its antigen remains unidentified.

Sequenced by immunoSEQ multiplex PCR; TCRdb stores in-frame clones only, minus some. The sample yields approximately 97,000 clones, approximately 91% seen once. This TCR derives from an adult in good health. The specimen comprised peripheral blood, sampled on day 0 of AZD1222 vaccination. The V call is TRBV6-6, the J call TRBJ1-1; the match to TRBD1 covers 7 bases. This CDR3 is CASSPRQGAFF. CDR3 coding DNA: TGTGCCAGCAGTCCCCGACAGGGAGCTTTCTTT.